This T cell receptor beta chain was captured by sequencing in a study of blood T cells in healthy people across ages. Individuals who donated were healthy Caucasians from Russia aged roughly 6 to 90. This clonotype was counted a few times. The antigen remains undetermined. Study-level findings and limits: Samples with more naive T cells showed higher observed beta diversity.

A second roughly 7 to 12 cycle PCR used barcoded and J-beta primers. Every sample gave at least 2.5 million paired-end reads containing CDR3. From the 5' RACE reads, TCRdb called clonotypes with MiXCR, one entry per CDR3 protein. The data contain fewer than 900,000 distinct CDR3 sequences, roughly 41% of them singletons. The receptor comes from an older woman in good health. The specimen was blood.

DNA for the CDR3: TGCAGTGCTAGTCTAAAGGGTCATGAGCAGTTCTTC. Its protein product is CSASLKGHEQFF. This chain uses TRBV20-1 with TRBJ2-1; D call uncertain. V was cut by 3 bases and J by 8 bases, with 11 bases left in between. The length of the CDR3 is 12 residues. CDR1 and CDR2 from the germline V gene are DFQATT and SNEGSKA (reference sequence).